Below are 8 T cell receptor beta chains sequenced from a single sample in a study of Graves' ophthalmopathy and Graves' hyperthyroidism. RNA transcripts yielded amplified TCR beta CDR3 regions. In the first round, RT-PCR was carried out with HTBI primers, and a multiplex PCR formed the second round. MiXCR, applied by TCRdb to the multiplex PCR reads, yields one record per CDR3 protein. This sample yields hundreds of thousands of distinct CDR3 sequences, of which about a fifth are seen a single time; 7.1% belongs to the top ten. The sample comprised peripheral blood. Receptors were obtained from a woman aged 18-29 years with stable Graves' hyperthyroidism. Some clones in this sample may be carry-over from other donors' samples.

A single count supports this clonotype. V gene TRBV6-5 combines with J gene TRBJ2-5; D perhaps matches TRBD2 (6 bases). The V gene's germline CDR1 is MNHEY and CDR2 SVGAGI. The CDR3 covers 16 residues. V lost 2 bases, J lost 5 bases, and 18 bases lay in between. Here the CDR3 reads CASSYTPTRGIETQYF. CDR3 DNA: TGTGCCAGCAGTTACACGCCGACTAGGGGTATCGAGACCCAGTACTTC.

This clonotype has a count of ten or more. One end of the junction is discordant with germline, which a read error may explain. The CDR3 DNA is TGTGCCAGCAGTCTAGGACAGGGGGTCGGTGGCCACACCTTC. This codes for CASSLGQGVGGHTF. This chain joins TRBV12-3 or TRBV12-4 and TRBJ1-2; 10 bases line up with TRBD1. The CDR3 sequence is 14 residues long.

This clonotype was counted a few times. This rearrangement joins TRBV27 to TRBJ2-7, with 8 bases identical to TRBD1. Germline values: CDR1 MNHEY, CDR2 SMNVEV (reference sequence). This CDR3 comprises 14 residues. With V trimmed by 3 bases and J by 2 bases, 3 bases remained unmatched. CDR3 bases: TGTGCCAGCAGTTTTCTGGGACAGGCCTACGAGCAGTACTTC. Amino acids: CASSFLGQAYEQYF.

This clonotype has a count of ten or more. The rearrangement joins TRBV15 to TRBJ1-5; 7 bases match TRBD1. Germline CDR1 LNHNV, CDR2 YYDKDF (reference sequence). V trimming: 8 bases; J trimming: 2 bases; junction bases outside the gene matches: 9. CDR3 length: 15 residues. Here the CDR3 reads CATERGGVGNQPQHF. The CDR3 bases are TGTGCCACCGAAAGAGGGGGCGTCGGCAATCAGCCCCAGCATTTT.

This clonotype was found many times. This rearrangement joins TRBV6-2 or TRBV6-3 to TRBJ1-5, with 8 bases matching TRBD1. The CDR3 extends over 15 amino acids. V was pared by 7 bases and J by 2 bases, with 7 bases of the junction left unmatched. Per the germline V gene, CDR1 is MNHEY and CDR2 is SVGEGT. The CDR3 DNA follows: TGTGCCAGCACTCCGGACAGGGTGGGCAATCAGCCCCAGCATTTT. This encodes CASTPDRVGNQPQHF.

The chain links TRBV19 to TRBJ1-1, with 7 bases matching TRBD1. Germline V gene sequence: CDR1 LNHDA, CDR2 SQIVND (reference sequence). The CDR3 has 14 residues. V lost 7 bases and J lost 1; bases outside the gene matches: 6. The CDR3 spells CASNTRDRNTEAFF. The CDR3 DNA reads as TGTGCCAGTAACACCCGGGACAGGAACACTGAAGCTTTCTTT.

This clonotype occurred many times. CDR3 sequence: CASSPAGTGGLEQYF. The CDR3 nucleotides read TGTGCCAGCAGCCCAGCCGGGACAGGGGGCCTCGAGCAGTACTTC. V and J are TRBV9 and TRBJ2-7; 12 nucleotides align to TRBD1. V lost 4 bases to trimming and J lost 6 bases; unmatched junction nucleotides: 8. The CDR3 has 15 amino acids. Germline CDR1 SGDLS, CDR2 YYNGEE.

This clonotype has a count of ten or more. The rearrangement links TRBV29-1 to TRBJ1-2, with D perhaps TRBD1 (6 bases). Trimming pared 6 bases from V and 4 bases from J, leaving 9 bases between. The CDR3 contains 11 residues. Germline V gene sequence: CDR1 SQVTM, CDR2 ANQGSEA. DNA for the CDR3: TGCAGCGTAATACAGGGCTATGGCTACACCTTC. Residues: CSVIQGYGYTF.